The rows below give T cell receptor beta chains drawn from one sample of a study of cytomegalovirus exposure and HLA in healthy donors. Using immunoSEQ multiplex PCR, the repertoire was profiled, and TCRdb retains in-frame clones only, with some absent. Among around 170,000 clones, approximately 84% were seen once, and the ten largest hold 0.38%. The sample was PBMCs. Source of these receptors: a boy aged 2 to 10 in good health and CMV-seronegative. The CDR3 runs from the conserved cysteine through the conserved F or W. Each record gives: V gene, J gene, D gene, clone size, CDR3 protein, CDR3 DNA. A D gene is named only where the DNA matches it firmly. Where a row states a size, it is once, few, many or the class of an expanded clone; other rows omit it.

TRBV7-8,TRBJ1-2,.,.,CASSLPAGNQIQYGYTF,TGTGCCAGCAGCTTACCGGCAGGGAATCAAATACAATATGGCTACACCTTC
TRBV5-1,TRBJ2-1,TRBD2,.,CASSPGLAGGPGSYNEQFF,TGCGCCAGCAGCCCAGGACTAGCGGGAGGGCCTGGCTCCTACAATGAGCAGTTCTTC
TRBV4-2,TRBJ2-1,.,.,CASSQGPAGSSYNEQFF,TGTGCCAGCAGCCAAGGCCCGGCGGGAAGCTCCTACAATGAGCAGTTCTTC
TRBV5-4,TRBJ1-1,.,.,CASSPGARTEAFF,TGTGCCAGCTCCCCTGGGGCAAGAACTGAAGCTTTCTTT
TRBV6-5,TRBJ1-4,.,.,CASSPLAGSVQKLFF,TGTGCCAGCAGCCCGTTGGCGGGGTCGGTGCAAAAACTGTTTTTT
TRBV7-6,TRBJ2-7,TRBD1,.,CASSSNPIRQGTNSYEQYF,TGTGCCAGCAGCAGCAATCCAATTAGACAGGGCACAAACTCCTACGAGCAGTACTTC
TRBV27,TRBJ2-7,TRBD2,once,CASSLGAGGPHEQYF,TGTGCCAGCAGTTTAGGGGCGGGAGGGCCGCATGAGCAGTACTTC
TRBV6-4,TRBJ2-7,TRBD2,.,CASTTKREGHRGQYF,TGTGCCAGCACCACCAAGCGGGAGGGCCATAGGGGGCAGTACTTC
TRBV5-1,TRBJ1-2,TRBD1,.,CASSPTGYNGYTF,TGCGCCAGCAGCCCGACAGGGTATAATGGCTACACCTTC
TRBV2,TRBJ1-2,.,.,CASSESGSFNYGYTF,TGTGCCAGCAGTGAATCGGGATCTTTTAACTATGGCTACACCTTC
TRBV5-1,TRBJ1-3,.,.,CASSLGSIGRDTIYF,TGCGCCAGCAGCTTGGGTTCAATTGGTCGGGACACCATATATTTT
TRBV6-1,TRBJ2-7,TRBD1,.,CASSDLKTGSYEQYF,TGTGCCAGCAGTGACCTGAAGACAGGGTCTTACGAGCAGTACTTC
TRBV2,TRBJ2-7,TRBD1,.,CASSRQGRTYEQYF,TGTGCCAGCAGTAGACAGGGCCGGACCTACGAGCAGTACTTC
TRBV25-1,TRBJ2-7,.,.,CASSTGIYEQYF,TGTGCCAGCAGTACAGGGATTTACGAGCAGTACTTC
TRBV7-9,TRBJ2-6,.,few,CASSFSRWRGSSGANVLTF,TGTGCCAGCAGCTTCTCTCGGTGGCGGGGAAGCTCTGGGGCCAACGTCCTGACTTTC
TRBV28,TRBJ2-7,TRBD2,.,CATQTHPGLASYEQYF,TGTGCCACCCAAACACATCCGGGACTAGCTTCCTACGAGCAGTACTTC
TRBV12-1,TRBJ1-2,.,.,CASSPYGQGNSGYTF,TGTGCCAGCAGCCCGTACGGACAGGGTAACAGTGGCTACACCTTC
TRBV5-1,TRBJ2-7,.,.,CASSFTVQDEQYF,TGCGCCAGCAGCTTTACGGTTCAGGACGAGCAGTACTTC
TRBV27,TRBJ2-1,TRBD2,.,CASSPRLAGGLGNEQFF,TGTGCCAGCAGTCCCCGACTAGCGGGAGGATTGGGCAATGAGCAGTTCTTC
TRBV5-4,TRBJ2-2,.,.,CASSPARRETGELFF,TGTGCCAGCAGCCCGGCGAGACGGGAAACCGGGGAGCTGTTTTTT
TRBV4-2,TRBJ2-2,.,.,CASSRPSGNSNTGELFF,TGTGCCAGCAGCCGACCCTCCGGGAATTCGAACACCGGGGAGCTGTTTTTT
TRBV6-1,TRBJ2-3,TRBD2,.,CASSEAPPSMAGGGDTQYF,TGTGCCAGCAGTGAAGCTCCCCCCTCGATGGCGGGAGGAGGAGATACGCAGTATTTT
TRBV27,TRBJ1-1,.,.,CASSLSRDTEAFF,TGTGCCAGCAGTTTATCTCGGGACACTGAAGCTTTCTTT
TRBV2,TRBJ1-5,.,.,CASSESSGPQHF,TGTGCCAGCAGTGAAAGTTCGGGGCCCCAGCATTTT
TRBV10-2,TRBJ2-7,.,.,CASSERGPPGYEQYF,TGCGCCAGCAGTGAGCGCGGCCCCCCCGGGTACGAGCAGTACTTC
TRBV7-6,TRBJ2-7,TRBD2,.,CASSRLAGGSYEQYF,TGTGCCAGCAGCCGACTAGCGGGGGGCTCCTACGAGCAGTACTTC
TRBV27,TRBJ2-1,.,few,CASSLRSSYNEQFF,TGTGCCAGCAGTTTACGGAGCTCCTACAATGAGCAGTTCTTC
TRBV5-1,TRBJ2-7,.,.,CASSLGPQEQDYEQYF,TGCGCCAGCAGCTTGGGGCCGCAGGAACAGGATTACGAGCAGTACTTC
TRBV10-3,TRBJ2-3,.,.,CAISESQGSDTQYF,TGTGCCATCAGTGAGTCACAGGGCTCAGATACGCAGTATTTT
TRBV2,TRBJ2-3,.,.,CASSEHSGFSTDTQYF,TGTGCCAGCAGTGAACACTCAGGGTTTAGCACAGATACGCAGTATTTT
TRBV14,TRBJ2-1,TRBD2,once,CASSQVPGLAGGGSLLYNEQFF,TGTGCCAGCAGCCAAGTCCCGGGACTAGCGGGAGGGGGGTCTTTACTTTACAATGAGCAGTTCTTC
TRBV9,TRBJ2-5,TRBD2,.,CASSVSVAGPSGETQYF,TGTGCCAGCAGCGTATCAGTAGCGGGACCTTCGGGGGAGACCCAGTACTTC
TRBV23-1,TRBJ1-5,TRBD1,.,CASSQGRQGSNQPQHF,TGCGCCAGCAGTCAGGGTCGACAGGGGAGTAATCAGCCCCAGCATTTT
TRBV2,TRBJ2-3,.,.,CASLTDMRIDTQYF,TGTGCCAGCCTAACGGACATGCGGATAGATACGCAGTATTTT
TRBV6-1,TRBJ1-4,TRBD1,.,CASSRQGDEKLFF,TGTGCCAGCTCCCGGCAGGGGGATGAAAAACTGTTTTTT
TRBV19,TRBJ2-3,TRBD1,.,CASNRGTFEDTQYF,TGTGCCAGTAACAGGGGGACCTTTGAGGATACGCAGTATTTT
TRBV5-5,TRBJ2-7,TRBD2,.,CASSLAPLAGFYEQYF,TGTGCCAGCAGCTTGGCCCCTTTAGCGGGATTTTACGAGCAGTACTTC
TRBV27,TRBJ1-2,.,.,CASSFRPGFYGYTF,TGTGCCAGCAGTTTCAGACCGGGATTCTATGGCTACACCTTC
TRBV4-2,TRBJ2-1,TRBD2,.,CASRTLAGAYNEQFF,TGTGCCAGCAGGACCCTAGCGGGAGCCTACAATGAGCAGTTCTTC
TRBV19,TRBJ1-1,TRBD1,.,CASSGTVNTEAFF,TGTGCCAGCTCCGGGACAGTAAACACTGAAGCTTTCTTT
TRBV11-2,TRBJ2-2,.,.,CASSPPVRAGELFF,TGTGCCAGCAGCCCCCCCGTGAGAGCCGGGGAGCTGTTTTTT
TRBV5-6,TRBJ2-5,.,.,CASSFYSGSPEEQYF,TGTGCCAGCAGCTTTTACTCGGGATCCCCTGAAGAGCAGTACTTC
TRBV28,TRBJ2-5,.,few,CASSFLRVETQYF,TGTGCCAGCAGTTTTCTCAGGGTAGAGACCCAGTACTTC
TRBV21-1,TRBJ2-7,.,.,CASSRAGGQTYEQYF,TGTGCCAGCAGCCGGGCGGGGGGCCAGACCTACGAGCAGTACTTC
TRBV5-1,TRBJ2-3,.,.,CASSLFRELTDTQYF,TGCGCCAGCAGCTTGTTCCGGGAGCTCACAGATACGCAGTATTTT
TRBV27,TRBJ2-1,TRBD1,.,CASSLLWDRGLNEQFF,TGTGCCAGCAGTTTATTGTGGGACAGGGGGCTCAATGAGCAGTTCTTC
TRBV5-1,TRBJ2-3,TRBD2,.,CASSWGTSGSILTDTQYF,TGCGCCAGCAGCTGGGGGACTAGCGGGAGTATACTCACAGATACGCAGTATTTT
TRBV18,TRBJ2-3,.,.,CASSLTQGLRDTQYF,TGTGCCAGCTCACTAACACAGGGTTTGAGAGATACGCAGTATTTT
TRBV18,TRBJ2-3,TRBD1,.,CASSPGTGLSGTDTQYF,TGTGCCAGCTCACCAGGGACAGGGCTATCTGGGACAGATACGCAGTATTTT
TRBV18,TRBJ2-2,TRBD1,once,CASSPAGGTGELFF,TGTGCCAGCTCACCAGCAGGGGGCACCGGGGAGCTGTTTTTT
TRBV25-1,TRBJ2-2,TRBD1,.,CASSQDRGKGTGELFF,TGTGCCAGCAGTCAGGACAGGGGGAAAGGCACCGGGGAGCTGTTTTTT
TRBV6-6,TRBJ1-2,.,.,CASSYWEEVNGYTF,TGTGCCAGCAGTTATTGGGAGGAGGTCAATGGCTACACCTTC
TRBV5-4,TRBJ2-7,TRBD2,.,CASSLKREAAYEQYF,TGTGCCAGCAGCTTAAAGCGGGAGGCCGCCTACGAGCAGTACTTC
TRBV5-4,TRBJ1-1,.,.,CASSLDPTENTEAFF,TGTGCCAGCAGCTTGGACCCGACAGAGAACACTGAAGCTTTCTTT
TRBV4-2,TRBJ2-7,TRBD2,.,CASSQDRWLAEPHSYEQYF,TGTGCCAGCAGCCAAGATAGATGGCTAGCGGAACCCCACTCCTACGAGCAGTACTTC
TRBV28,TRBJ2-1,.,.,CASSLRSSGDVFYNEQFF,TGTGCCAGCAGTTTAAGGTCTTCAGGGGACGTCTTCTACAATGAGCAGTTCTTC
TRBV5-1,TRBJ2-7,TRBD2,.,CASSLEGSGGSSYEQYF,TGCGCCAGCAGCTTGGAAGGTAGCGGGGGGAGCTCCTACGAGCAGTACTTC
TRBV5-4,TRBJ2-3,TRBD1,.,CASSPGTVTDTQYF,TGTGCCAGCAGCCCCGGGACAGTCACAGATACGCAGTATTTT
TRBV5-1,TRBJ1-1,.,few,CASSLTVNTEAFF,TGCGCCAGCAGCCTGACAGTGAACACTGAAGCTTTCTTT